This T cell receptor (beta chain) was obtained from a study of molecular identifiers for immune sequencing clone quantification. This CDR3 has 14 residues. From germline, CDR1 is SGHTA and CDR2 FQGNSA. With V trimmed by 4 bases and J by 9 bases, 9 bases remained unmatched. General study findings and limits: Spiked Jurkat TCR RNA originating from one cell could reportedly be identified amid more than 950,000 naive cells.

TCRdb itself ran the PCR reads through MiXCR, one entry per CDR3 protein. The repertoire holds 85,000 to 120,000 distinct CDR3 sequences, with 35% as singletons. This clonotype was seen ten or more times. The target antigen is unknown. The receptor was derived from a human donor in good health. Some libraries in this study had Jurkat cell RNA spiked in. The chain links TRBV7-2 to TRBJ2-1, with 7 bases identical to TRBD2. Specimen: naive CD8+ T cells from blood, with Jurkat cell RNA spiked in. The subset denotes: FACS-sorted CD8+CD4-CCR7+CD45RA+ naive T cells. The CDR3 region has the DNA TGTGCCAGCAGCTATTGGAGCGGGAACTCTGAGCAGTTCTTC. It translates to CASSYWSGNSEQFF.